This passage covers 7 T cell receptor beta chains from one sample sequenced in a study of blood T cells in healthy people across ages. Using a J-beta primer mix together with a sample-barcoded 5' primer, a second PCR was run for roughly 7 to 11 cycles. A single record per CDR3 protein comes from TCRdb applying MiXCR to the 5' RACE reads. The repertoire includes 700,000 or so distinct CDR3 sequences, around a fifth of them detected once, and about 22% sits in the top ten. Material for sequencing was blood. All receptors come from a man between 65 and 79 years old in good health.

This chain joins TRBV20-1 and TRBJ2-5; possible D gene TRBD1, 6 bases. Germline CDR1 is DFQATT and CDR2 is SNEGSKA (reference sequence). V lost 4 bases and J 2 bases, leaving 14 bases between the germline ends. This CDR3 comprises 14 residues. CDR3 in amino acids: CSAILPQGQETQYF. DNA of the CDR3: TGCAGTGCTATTCTCCCTCAGGGGCAAGAGACCCAGTACTTC.

V usage is TRBV6-5 and J usage is TRBJ1-1, with 7 bases identical to TRBD1. Looked up from germline, CDR1 is MNHEY and CDR2 is SVGAGI. The CDR3 totals 15 residues. The V and J ends lost 7 bases and 5 bases, in that order; junction bases with no gene match: 13. CDR3 residues: CASTNKWTGGTEAFF. CDR3 nucleotide sequence: TGTGCCAGCACCAACAAATGGACAGGAGGGACTGAAGCTTTCTTT.

This clonotype was seen a few times. The chain uses TRBV7-2 and TRBJ1-4; TRBD1 matches at 7 bases. The CDR3 sequence is 14 residues long. Germline loops: CDR1 SGHTA, CDR2 FQGNSA. Unmatched junction bases numbered 4, after V lost 1 base and J lost 8 bases. The CDR3 DNA reads as TGTGCCAGCAGCTTAGGTGGGACAGTCGAAAAACTGTTTTTT. Its protein product is CASSLGGTVEKLFF.

This clonotype came up a few times. V is TRBV12-3 or TRBV12-4 and J is TRBJ2-5; unclear D gene. This CDR3 is built from 14 residues. Trimming took off 3 bases at V and 5 bases at J, with 13 bases between the two ends. CDR3 protein: CASSLGSISETQYF. As DNA, the CDR3 is TGTGCCAGCAGTTTGGGCAGTATAAGCGAGACCCAGTACTTC.

The rearrangement joins TRBV6-1 to TRBJ2-3; a weak D match, TRBD1 (5 bases). Germline values: CDR1 MNHNS, CDR2 SASEGT. Trimming took off 2 bases at V and 6 bases at J, with 15 bases between the two ends. This CDR3 spans 15 amino acids. The CDR3 bases are TGTGCCAGCAGTGAAACAGGTCTAAATGGGGATACGCAGTATTTT. It encodes CASSETGLNGDTQYF.

This clonotype showed up just a few times. J is TRBJ2-3 and V is TRBV7-2, with 7 bases fitting TRBD2. CDR1 is SGHTA, CDR2 FQGNSA, per germline. Unmatched junction bases numbered 7, after V lost 1 base and J lost 0 bases. This CDR3 comprises 17 residues. The DNA of the CDR3 is TGTGCCAGCAGCTTAGGGGCTAGCGGATCTAGCACAGATACGCAGTATTTT. Its protein product is CASSLGASGSSTDTQYF.

As to this clonotype: A junction end diverges from the germline sequence, so it may reflect a read error. The V and J genes are TRBV7-8 and TRBJ1-5; D is undetermined. The CDR3 totals 16 residues. Germline values: CDR1 SGHVS, CDR2 FQNEAQ. Here the CDR3 DNA reads TGTACCAGCAGCTTTCTCCACGGACCGGAGAATCAGCCCCAGCATTTT. This codes for CTSSFLHGPENQPQHF.